Below, one TCR beta chain is given with its context. This entry is derived from a study of CD8+ T cells in alopecia areata. Study-wide context: Treated patients received oral tofacitinib, 5 to 10 mg twice daily. Patients took tofacitinib for 6 to 18 months, followed by 6 drug-free months.

Treatment here: oral pan-JAK inhibitor, 5-10 mg twice daily. Those with alopecia areata gave lesional scalp punch biopsies and peripheral blood. Sorting of CD4+ and CD8+ T cells was performed on PBMCs. CDR1 is SEHNR and CDR2 is FQNEAQ in the germline V gene (reference sequence). This CDR3 spans 19 amino acids. V was shortened by 5 bases and J by 0 bases, with 20 bases between the two germline ends. cDNA serving as the sequencing template came from extracted, reverse transcribed RNA. The method was immunoSEQ multiplex PCR; TCRdb's version includes in-frame clones alone and lacks a portion of them. The data contain 190,000 or so clones, 58% of them seen just once; the ten biggest clones take up roughly 5.8%.

The sequencing used CD4+ T cells sorted from blood, collected at week 24, from a patient treated with tofacitinib. This receptor was identified in a human donor with alopecia areata. V and J are TRBV7-9 and TRBJ2-6; tentative D call: TRBD1 (5 bases). The CDR3 bases are TGTGCCAGCAGCAGACTCTGGGGCCGATCCCGCTCTGGGGCCAACGTCCTGACTTTC. Translation gives CASSRLWGRSRSGANVLTF.